These 26 T cell receptor beta chains were sequenced from one sample in a study of OX40 agonist ivuxolimab in advanced cancers. Data came from immunoSEQ multiplex PCR; TCRdb stores just in-frame clones and leaves some out. The top ten clones hold around 1.9% of a sample with roughly 61,000 clones, about nine tenths of them seen once. Specimen: CD4+ or CD8+ T cells sorted from blood, collected in a trial of the OX40 agonist ivuxolimab. All receptors derive from an adult with an advanced solid tumor such as melanoma, head and neck, liver or kidney cancer.

This clone was detected once. This sequence joins TRBV29-1 and TRBJ2-2, with 8 bases aligning to TRBD2. With V trimmed by 3 bases and J by 9 bases, 12 bases remained unmatched. Per the germline V gene, CDR1 is SQVTM and CDR2 is ANQGSEA. This CDR3 has 15 residues. CDR3: CSVDTGGPSRRELFF. CDR3 DNA sequence: TGCAGCGTTGACACGGGAGGGCCTTCGAGAAGGGAGCTGTTTTTT.

The J gene is TRBJ1-2, the V gene TRBV7-8; no clear D gene. Trimming pared 6 bases from V and 6 bases from J, leaving 17 bases between. Germline lookup yields CDR1 SGHVS and CDR2 FQNEAQ. The CDR3 is made up of 14 amino acids. The CDR3 loop is CASRLSAGRDGYTF. CDR3 nucleotide sequence: TGTGCCAGCAGGCTTAGCGCAGGCCGGGATGGCTACACCTTC.

The chain has TRBV28 and TRBJ2-2; possible D gene TRBD2, 6 bases. The CDR3 totals 14 residues. CDR1 is MDHEN, CDR2 SYDVKM, per germline. The V gene lost 10 bases and the J gene lost 2 bases, with 14 bases spanning the gap. As DNA, the CDR3 is TGTGCCACTCTCGGAGGGTCAAACACCGGGGAGCTGTTTTTT. Translation: CATLGGSNTGELFF.

The chain carries TRBV10-3 and TRBJ2-6, with 9 positions matching TRBD2. The V and J ends lost 3 bases and 0 bases, in that order; junction bases with no gene match: 12. The CDR3 spans 20 residues. Germline V lookup: CDR1 ENHRY, CDR2 SYGVKD. Here the CDR3 DNA reads TGTGCCATCAGTGACTGGGGTAGCGGGAGATCGGGCTCTGGGGCCAACGTCCTGACTTTC. It codes for CAISDWGSGRSGSGANVLTF.

This clone was counted once. The CDR3 DNA sequence: TGTGCCCACGGGGGGACAGGGGGCTCCGAGCAGTACTTC. Translation gives CAHGGTGGSEQYF. The gene calls are TRBV25-1 and TRBJ2-7; 12 bases map to TRBD1. V shed 11 bases and J 6 bases; nucleotides not matched to a gene: 8. There are 13 residues in the CDR3. From germline, CDR1 is MGHDK and CDR2 SYGVNS.

The rearrangement links TRBV2 to TRBJ1-1, with 10 bases lining up with TRBD1. Germline lookup yields CDR1 SNHLY and CDR2 FYNNEI. The trim removed 6 bases at V and 2 bases at J, leaving 12 bases unmatched. CDR3 length: 17 residues. Here the CDR3 reads CASSRSTGGSYNTEAFF. The CDR3 region has the DNA TGTGCCAGCAGCAGATCGACAGGGGGCTCTTACAACACTGAAGCTTTCTTT.

The rearrangement uses TRBV7-2 and TRBJ1-5, with unresolved D. V was pared by 2 bases and J by 7 bases, with 18 bases between. The CDR3 contains 16 residues. Germline CDR1 SGHTA, CDR2 FQGNSA. The CDR3, as DNA: TGTGCCAGCAGCTTACAGCCTGGTGGGGTTGGACAGCCCCAGCATTTT. The encoded protein is CASSLQPGGVGQPQHF.

This clone has just one count. The chain is built from TRBV6-5 and TRBJ2-7; D is undetermined. Germline V gene data show CDR1 as MNHEY and CDR2 as SVGAGI. This CDR3 spans 13 amino acids. V dropped 0 bases and J dropped 3 bases, with 6 bases sitting between them. CDR3 bases: TGTGCCAGCAGTTACTCTTCCGACTACGAGCAGTACTTC. This codes for CASSYSSDYEQYF.

CDR3 protein: CASSEPGQGAGELFF. CDR3 sequence (DNA): TGTGCCAGCAGTGAACCGGGACAGGGGGCCGGGGAGCTGTTTTTT. This chain uses TRBV25-1 with TRBJ2-2; TRBD1 aligns across 11 bases. V lost 2 bases, J lost 6 bases, and 2 bases stayed unmatched. This CDR3 region has 15 residues. Germline V CDR1 and CDR2: MGHDK, SYGVNS.

The chain joins TRBV4-1 to TRBJ2-7; TRBD2 matches at 14 bases. The CDR3 is 17 amino acids. With 3 bases clipped from V and 5 bases from J, the junction kept 9 bases outside the gene matches. Germline values: CDR1 MGHRA, CDR2 YSYEKL. The CDR3: CASSHRQGTSGSHEQYF. CDR3 bases: TGCGCCAGCAGCCACCGACAAGGGACTAGCGGGAGCCACGAGCAGTACTTC.

The chain recombines TRBV18 with TRBJ1-5; D uncertain. CDR1 KGHSH and CDR2 LQKENI come from the germline V gene. Trimming pared 2 bases from V and 2 bases from J, leaving 10 bases between. The CDR3 is made up of 15 amino acids. CDR3 in DNA: TGTGCCAGCTCACCAAACGGTAGGGGCAATCAGCCCCAGCATTTT. It is translated as CASSPNGRGNQPQHF.

V usage is TRBV19 and J usage is TRBJ2-2, with TRBD2 as a possible D gene (7 bases). From germline, CDR1 is LNHDA and CDR2 SQIVND (reference sequence). Trimming pared 7 bases from V and 6 bases from J, leaving 18 bases between. The CDR3 consists of 15 residues. CDR3 region: CASIESGGAPGELFF. The CDR3, as DNA: TGTGCCAGTATCGAGTCGGGGGGCGCCCCCGGGGAGCTGTTTTTT.

A remark on this clone: No DNA is shown, since the ends of the CDR3 on it are uncertain; the CDR3 is the one TCRdb lists. V usage is TRBV7-8 and J usage is TRBJ2-7; the tabulated D call, TRBD2, remains unverified against the DNA. CDR1 SGHVS and CDR2 FQNEAQ come from the germline V gene. The CDR3 comprises 15 residues, both ends counted. CDR3: CASSFGPGLDYEQYF.

The CDR3 DNA reads TGTGCCAGCTCCCAGTCCAGGGACACTGAAGCTTTCTTT. Protein sequence: CASSQSRDTEAFF. The chain couples TRBV18 to TRBJ1-1; D perhaps matches TRBD1 (5 bases). In germline, CDR1 is KGHSH, CDR2 LQKENI. With 6 bases removed from V and 3 bases from J, the gap between germline ends came to 11 bases. The CDR3 contains 13 residues.

Comments on this clone: One end of the junction is discordant with germline, which a read error may explain. Distinct nucleotide sequences in the sample also encode this CDR3. This rearrangement joins TRBV12-5 to TRBJ1-1; TRBD1 matches 9 bases. CDR3 length: 14 residues. Germline values: CDR1 LGHNT, CDR2 FRNRAP. The CDR3 bases are TGTGCTAGTGGTTCGTGGGACAGGGATACTGAAGCCTTCTTT. Protein sequence: CASGSWDRDTEAFF.

This chain joins TRBV2 and TRBJ1-2; TRBD1 matches at 9 bases. Germline trimming cut 5 bases from V and 10 bases from J; bases unmatched to any gene: 11. CDR1 is SNHLY and CDR2 is FYNNEI in the germline V gene. The CDR3 extends over 14 amino acids. The CDR3 DNA reads TGTGCCAGCAGTCTGGGACAGGGTTTCTCCTACTACACCTTC. Its protein product is CASSLGQGFSYYTF.

The chain has TRBV9 and TRBJ1-2; D is unresolved. Trimming shortened V by 0 bases and J by 3 bases, and 6 bases separated the two germline ends. The CDR3 loop spans 13 amino acids. Germline CDR1 is SGDLS and CDR2 is YYNGEE. This chain's CDR3 is CASSVGADYGYTF. CDR3 bases: TGTGCCAGCAGCGTAGGGGCAGACTATGGCTACACCTTC.

V is TRBV6-1 and J is TRBJ2-7; the D gene is possibly TRBD1 (5 bases). Trimming pared 4 bases from V and 3 bases from J, leaving 16 bases between. Germline values: CDR1 MNHNS, CDR2 SASEGT. The CDR3 runs to 15 residues. The CDR3 sequence is CASSVIVDKDYEQYF. The CDR3 DNA reads as TGTGCCAGCAGTGTAATAGTGGACAAAGACTACGAGCAGTACTTC.

The chain uses TRBV19 and TRBJ1-5, with 7 nucleotides matching TRBD1. This CDR3 spans 14 amino acids. The germline gives CDR1 LNHDA, CDR2 SQIVND (reference sequence). V trimming: 8 bases; J trimming: 3 bases; junction bases outside the gene matches: 7. Here the CDR3 reads CASRPGQFNQPQHF. Here the CDR3 DNA reads TGTGCCAGTCGACCGGGACAGTTCAATCAGCCCCAGCATTTT.

This chain uses TRBV2 with TRBJ2-7, with TRBD2 as a possible D gene (6 bases). V was shortened by 8 bases and J by 4 bases, with 18 bases between the two germline ends. There are 14 residues in the CDR3. Per germline, CDR1 SNHLY and CDR2 FYNNEI. The chain's CDR3 is CASGPGLALYEQYF. CDR3 sequence (DNA): TGTGCCAGCGGGCCGGGACTTGCTTTATACGAGCAGTACTTC.

The chain has TRBV4-3 and TRBJ1-4; D is uncertain. Between the trimmed V and J ends, which lost 0 bases and 0 bases, there was a span of 8 bases. The germline CDR1 and CDR2 sequences are LGHNA and YSLEER. The CDR3 runs 16 residues. The chain's CDR3 is CASSQELGTTNEKLFF. DNA of the CDR3: TGCGCCAGCAGCCAAGAACTTGGCACAACTAATGAAAAACTGTTTTTT.

In DNA, the CDR3 is TGTGCCATCGCGACGGACACGGGAAATTCACCCCTCCACTTT. This codes for CAIATDTGNSPLHF. This sequence joins TRBV6-5 and TRBJ1-6, with D possibly TRBD1 on 5 matching bases. The V and J ends lost 10 bases and 7 bases respectively, with 17 bases between them. CDR1 is MNHEY and CDR2 is SVGAGI in the germline V gene. CDR3 length equals 14 residues.

The rearrangement links TRBV10-3 to TRBJ1-3, with D possibly TRBD1 on 6 matching bases. The CDR3 is made up of 15 amino acids. Germline assignment: CDR1 ENHRY and CDR2 SYGVKD. The ends were cut back, 6 bases at V and 2 bases at J, with 14 bases in the middle. Written as DNA, the CDR3 is TGTGCCATCAGAGAAACAGGGAAGGCTGGAAACACCATATATTTT. The encoded protein is CAIRETGKAGNTIYF.

V usage is TRBV15 and J usage is TRBJ2-2; TRBD1 agrees at 7 bases. Germline CDR1 LNHNV, CDR2 YYDKDF (reference sequence). V shed 5 bases and J 1 base; nucleotides not matched to a gene: 7. This CDR3 contains 16 residues. The CDR3 DNA is TGTGCCACCAGCCCAACAGGGGTCTGGAACACCGGGGAGCTGTTTTTT. Protein: CATSPTGVWNTGELFF.

This rearrangement joins TRBV5-1 to TRBJ1-1; TRBD1 might be the D (5 bases). Germline values: CDR1 SGHRS, CDR2 YFSETQ. With 10 bases removed from V and 2 bases from J, the gap between germline ends came to 21 bases. The CDR3 runs to 15 residues. The CDR3 bases are TGCGCCTCGGGGACTCCGCAGCCGGGAAACACTGAAGCTTTCTTT. Its protein is CASGTPQPGNTEAFF.

This clone was seen once. V is TRBV7-6 and J is TRBJ2-1; possibly TRBD1 for D (6 bases). V was shortened by 5 bases and J by 6 bases, with 14 bases between the two germline ends. This CDR3 is built from 14 residues. The V gene's germline CDR1 is SGHVS and CDR2 FNYEAQ. CDR3 residues: CASSPRTEVNEQFF. The CDR3 nucleotides read TGTGCCAGCAGCCCCCGGACAGAAGTCAATGAGCAGTTCTTC.